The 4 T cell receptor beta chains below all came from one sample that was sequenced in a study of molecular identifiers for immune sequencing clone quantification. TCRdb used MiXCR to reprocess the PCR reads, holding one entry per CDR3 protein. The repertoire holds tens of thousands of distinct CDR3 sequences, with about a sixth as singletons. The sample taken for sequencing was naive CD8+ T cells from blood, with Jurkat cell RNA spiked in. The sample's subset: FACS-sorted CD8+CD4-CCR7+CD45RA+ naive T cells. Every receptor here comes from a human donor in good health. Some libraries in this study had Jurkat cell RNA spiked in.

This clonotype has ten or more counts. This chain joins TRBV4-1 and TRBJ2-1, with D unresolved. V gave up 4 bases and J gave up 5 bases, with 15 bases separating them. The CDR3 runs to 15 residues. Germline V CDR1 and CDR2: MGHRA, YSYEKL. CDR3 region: CASSPRTSLNNEQFF. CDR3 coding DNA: TGCGCCAGCAGCCCCCGGACCTCGCTTAACAATGAGCAGTTCTTC.

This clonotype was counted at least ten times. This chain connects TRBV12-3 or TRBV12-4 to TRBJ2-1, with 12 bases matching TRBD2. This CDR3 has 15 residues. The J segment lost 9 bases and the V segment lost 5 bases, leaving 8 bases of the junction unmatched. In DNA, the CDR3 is TGTGCCAGCAGTCCCTCTAGCGGGAGGGCCAGTGAGCAGTTCTTC. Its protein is CASSPSSGRASEQFF.

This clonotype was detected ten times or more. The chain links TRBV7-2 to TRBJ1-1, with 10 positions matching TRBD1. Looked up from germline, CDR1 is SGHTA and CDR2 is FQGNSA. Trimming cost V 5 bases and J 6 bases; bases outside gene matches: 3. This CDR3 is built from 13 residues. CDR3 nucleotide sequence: TGTGCCAGCAGCCTCGGGACAGGGGCTGAAGCTTTCTTT. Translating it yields CASSLGTGAEAFF.

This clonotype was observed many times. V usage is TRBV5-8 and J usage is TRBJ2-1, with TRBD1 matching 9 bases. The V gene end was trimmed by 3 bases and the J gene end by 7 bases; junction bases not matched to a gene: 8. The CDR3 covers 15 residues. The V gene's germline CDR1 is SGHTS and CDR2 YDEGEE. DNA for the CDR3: TGTGCCAGCAGCTCCGGGACAGGGCGTAGGAATGAGCAGTTCTTC. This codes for CASSSGTGRRNEQFF. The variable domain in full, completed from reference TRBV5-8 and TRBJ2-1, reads EAGVTQSPTHLIKTRGQQATLRCSPISGHTSVYWYQQALGLGLQFLLWYDEGEERNRGNFPPRFSGRQFPNYSSELNVNALELEDSALYLCASSSGTGRRNEQFFGPGTRLTVL.